These 21 T cell receptor beta chains were sequenced from one sample in a study of blood T cell repertoires in COVID-19. Some clones are missing from TCRdb's copy, which holds only in-frame ones; the method was immunoSEQ multiplex PCR. The data hold roughly 73,000 clones, with roughly 90% observed a single time. The sequenced material came from peripheral blood. Receptor source: a man in his forties or fifties with acute or convalescent COVID-19.

This rearrangement joins TRBV6-6 to TRBJ1-5; tentative D call: TRBD1 (6 bases). CDR1 and CDR2 (germline): MNHNY, SVGAGI (reference sequence). This CDR3 has 12 residues. V was clipped by 8 bases and J by 7 bases, with 12 bases between them. CDR3 loop: CASRGGEQPQHF. DNA of the CDR3: TGTGCCAGCCGCGGGGGCGAGCAGCCCCAGCATTTT.

The chain carries TRBV23-1 and TRBJ2-7; D is ambiguous. TRBV23-1 is given ORF status, its function remaining uncertain. This CDR3 spans 14 amino acids. V was pared by 8 bases and J by 5 bases, with 19 bases between. CDR3 protein: CASAPAGTANEQYF. In DNA form, the CDR3 reads TGCGCCAGCGCTCCTGCAGGAACGGCCAACGAGCAGTACTTC.

The rearrangement joins TRBV11-2 to TRBJ2-7; 8 bases are shared with TRBD1. Unmatched junction bases numbered 2, after V lost 1 base and J lost 0 bases. CDR3 size: 15 residues. The V gene's germline CDR1 is SGHAT and CDR2 FQNNGV. The DNA for the CDR3 is TGTGCCAGCAGCTTAGGGACAGGGAGCTCCTACGAGCAGTACTTC. Protein product: CASSLGTGSSYEQYF.

The chain carries TRBV4-3 and TRBJ1-3, with D perhaps TRBD1 (6 bases). This CDR3 region has 17 residues. With 3 bases removed from V and 2 bases from J, the gap between germline ends came to 17 bases. Germline CDR1 reads LGHNA; CDR2 reads YSLEER. The CDR3 loop reads CASSQRNDRSAGNTIYF. The CDR3 nucleotides are TGCGCCAGCAGCCAGAGGAATGACAGGAGCGCTGGAAACACCATATATTTT.

The chain employs TRBV7-8 and TRBJ2-6; weak D call: TRBD1 (6 bases). The CDR3 consists of 16 residues. Trimming took off 6 bases at V and 4 bases at J, with 16 bases between the two ends. Germline values: CDR1 SGHVS, CDR2 FQNEAQ. CDR3 nucleotide sequence: TGTGCCAGCAGAAGAGGACTGGGGGCAGGGGCCAACGTCCTGACTTTC. This sequence encodes CASRRGLGAGANVLTF.

The chain joins TRBV5-5 to TRBJ1-4; 9 nucleotides match TRBD1. This CDR3 contains 16 residues. Germline CDR1 and CDR2: SGHKS and YYEKEE (reference sequence). With V trimmed by 0 bases and J by 8 bases, 8 bases remained unmatched. In DNA, the CDR3 is TGTGCCAGCAGCTTGGAGGTGGACAGGGGAGGGGAAAAACTGTTTTTT. Translated, it gives CASSLEVDRGGEKLFF.

The chain recombines TRBV5-1 with TRBJ2-7; D unresolved. The CDR3 loop spans 17 amino acids. Trimming stripped 0 bases from V and 1 base from J, with 17 bases between. Germline V lookup: CDR1 SGHRS, CDR2 YFSETQ. The CDR3, as DNA: TGCGCCAGCAGCTTGGGATACTACCCGAAGGCATCCTACGAGCAGTACTTC. Residues: CASSLGYYPKASYEQYF.

The genes are TRBV19 and TRBJ2-3; the D gene is possibly TRBD2 (5 bases). The V gene lost 6 bases and the J gene lost 2 bases, with 6 bases spanning the gap. CDR1 is LNHDA, CDR2 SQIVND, per germline (reference sequence). This CDR3 comprises 12 residues. CDR3 nucleotide sequence: TGTGCCAGTAGGGACTTCACAGATACGCAGTATTTT. Translation: CASRDFTDTQYF.

The gene calls are TRBV5-1 and TRBJ1-6, with 8 positions matching TRBD1. With V trimmed by 4 bases and J by 9 bases, 6 bases remained unmatched. The CDR3 sequence is 14 residues long. Germline-derived CDR1 and CDR2 are SGHRS and YFSETQ. CDR3 residues: CASSQGAGSSPLHF. DNA for the CDR3: TGCGCCAGCAGCCAGGGGGCAGGGAGTTCACCCCTCCACTTT.

A single count supports this clone. This chain uses TRBV5-1 with TRBJ2-2, with 7 bases fitting TRBD2. Germline assignment: CDR1 SGHRS and CDR2 YFSETQ. V trimming: 4 bases; J trimming: 2 bases; junction bases outside the gene matches: 11. The CDR3 length is 17 residues. CDR3 amino acids: CASSPRGGGTNTGELFF. Here the CDR3 DNA reads TGCGCCAGCAGCCCTCGCGGGGGAGGGACCAACACCGGGGAGCTGTTTTTT.

The V call is TRBV6-6, the J call TRBJ2-1; D ambiguous. V shed 6 bases and J shed 1 base, with 13 bases lying between them. The germline CDR1 and CDR2 sequences are MNHNY and SVGAGI (reference sequence). The CDR3 length is 15 residues. CDR3 in DNA: TGTGCCAGCAGGAGGCGCGCGACGTCCTACAATGAGCAGTTCTTC. It codes for CASRRRATSYNEQFF.

The chain employs TRBV4-1 and TRBJ2-2; TRBD1 matches 9 bases. Germline loops: CDR1 MGHRA, CDR2 YSYEKL. The CDR3 consists of 16 residues. With V trimmed by 4 bases and J by 5 bases, 8 bases remained unmatched. As DNA, the CDR3 is TGCGCCAGCAGCCGTCGGGGACAGGGAGGGACCGGGGAGCTGTTTTTT. It is translated as CASSRRGQGGTGELFF.

This clone was detected only a few times. This chain links TRBV10-1 with TRBJ2-7, with 7 bases identical to TRBD1. Germline V gene sequence: CDR1 WNHNN, CDR2 SYGVQD (reference sequence). This CDR3 spans 10 amino acids. The V segment lost 5 bases and the J segment 11 bases; nucleotides outside the gene matches: 3. The CDR3 DNA reads TGCGCCAGCAGTTACAGGGGTGAGTACTTC. As protein: CASSYRGEYF.

This clone is a singleton in its sample. V is TRBV27 and J is TRBJ2-2, with TRBD2 matching 7 bases. V was pared by 7 bases and J by 6 bases, with 14 bases of the junction left unmatched. The CDR3 covers 16 residues. Germline V gives CDR1 MNHEY, CDR2 SMNVEV (reference sequence). The CDR3 bases are TGTGCCAGCACCCCTAGGACGCTAGCGGTGGCCGGGGAGCTGTTTTTT. This gives the protein CASTPRTLAVAGELFF.

This sequence joins TRBV12-3 or TRBV12-4 and TRBJ1-5; D call uncertain. V was trimmed by 6 bases and J by 4 bases, leaving 10 bases between them. The CDR3 runs to 13 residues. This chain's CDR3 is CASSSAGNQPQHF. In nucleotides, the CDR3 is TGTGCCAGCAGCTCGGCGGGGAATCAGCCCCAGCATTTT.

In DNA form, the CDR3 reads TGTGCCAGCAGCGTACAGGGGCCCGACACCGGGGAGCTGTTTTTT. Translation: CASSVQGPDTGELFF. V usage is TRBV7-9 and J usage is TRBJ2-2, with 7 nucleotides matching TRBD1. The CDR3 totals 15 residues. Germline lookup yields CDR1 SEHNR and CDR2 FQNEAQ (reference sequence). Unmatched junction bases numbered 6, after V lost 5 bases and J lost 3 bases. Combining the CDR3 with reference TRBV7-9 and TRBJ2-2 gives the whole variable domain DTGVSQNPRHKITKRGQNVTFRCDPISEHNRLYWYRQTLGQGPEFLTYFQNEAQLEKSRLLSDRFSAERPKGSFSTLEIQRTEQGDSAMYLCASSVQGPDTGELFFGEGSRLTVL.

The gene calls are TRBV28 and TRBJ1-6, with 7 bases that match TRBD1. CDR1 MDHEN and CDR2 SYDVKM come from the germline V gene. There are 14 residues in the CDR3. V shed 2 bases and J 10 bases; nucleotides not matched to a gene: 5. The CDR3 sequence: CASSLETGLSPLHF. CDR3 DNA: TGTGCCAGCAGTTTAGAGACAGGGTTGTCACCCCTCCACTTT. The full variable domain, in which reference TRBV28 and TRBJ1-6 provide the parts outside the CDR3, is DVKVTQSSRYLVKRTGEKVFLECVQDMDHENMFWYRQDPGLGLRLIYFSYDVKMKEKGDIPEGYSVSREKKERFSLILESASTNQTSMYLCASSLETGLSPLHFGNGTRLTVT.

The gene calls are TRBV7-9 and TRBJ2-6, with D possibly being TRBD1 (5 bases). Trimming cost V 6 bases and J 4 bases, with 13 bases left between them. This CDR3 has 15 residues. From germline, CDR1 is SEHNR and CDR2 FQNEAQ (reference sequence). In DNA form, the CDR3 reads TGTGCCAGCAGTTCCGCAGGGATCGGGGCCAACGTCCTGACTTTC. It translates to CASSSAGIGANVLTF.

This chain connects TRBV6-2 or TRBV6-3 to TRBJ2-7, with D maybe TRBD2 (6 bases). The V end lost 2 bases, the J end lost 1 base, and 6 bases lay between the germline ends. Germline V gene lookup returns CDR1 MNHEY and CDR2 SVGEGT. The CDR3 consists of 13 residues. The CDR3 coding sequence is TGTGCCAGCAGTTACGGGACTTCCTACGAGCAGTACGTC. The encoded protein is CASSYGTSYEQYV.

The chain uses TRBV29-1 and TRBJ1-4; D may be TRBD1 (6 bases). CDR3 length: 14 amino acids. CDR1 and CDR2 (germline): SQVTM, ANQGSEA. Trimming shortened V by 6 bases and J by 3 bases, and 14 bases separated the two germline ends. The CDR3 nucleotides are TGCAGCGTGAGCCCCAGGGGCCCTAATGAAAAACTGTTTTTT. Its protein is CSVSPRGPNEKLFF.

V is TRBV3-1 (or the pseudogene TRBV3-2) and J is TRBJ1-2; no clear D gene. The CDR3 is made up of 14 amino acids. Per the germline V gene, CDR1 is LGHDT and CDR2 is YNNKEL (reference sequence). V lost 0 bases and J 3 bases, leaving 8 bases between the germline ends. CDR3 DNA sequence: TGTGCCAGCAGCCAAGATATAGAAGACTATGGCTACACCTTC. It is translated as CASSQDIEDYGYTF.